The source of this TCR beta chain is a study of blood T cell repertoires in COVID-19. Study background: Sites across the United States, Italy and Spain contributed samples from acute and convalescent COVID-19. PBMCs, B-cell-depleted T cells, or T cells provided the cDNA or gDNA that made up the material.

Trimming pared 5 bases from V and 7 bases from J, leaving 8 bases between. Germline V gene lookup returns CDR1 SGHTA and CDR2 FQGNSA. The length of the CDR3 is 11 residues. TCRdb's copy holds only in-frame clones and misses some; the assay was immunoSEQ multiplex PCR. The sample includes 150,000 or so clones, just under 95% seen only once; the top ten take about 5%. Specimen: peripheral blood. The chain employs TRBV7-2 and TRBJ1-1, with D hard to call. The TCR comes from a woman aged 45-59 years with acute or convalescent COVID-19. CDR3 residues: CASSPGLEAFF. For the CDR3, the DNA is TGTGCCAGCAGCCCCGGACTTGAAGCTTTCTTT.